The clone carrying this T cell receptor (beta chain) was recorded a few times. The antigen remains undetermined. The sample belongs to a study of response to subunit inactivated influenza vaccine. Whole-study findings and limits: T cells newly recruited by each seasonal influenza vaccination are few, the authors suggested.

TCRdb analysed the RT-PCR reads with MiXCR anew, one entry per CDR3 protein. The table includes some 800,000 distinct CDR3 sequences, over 20% detected once. From germline, CDR1 is SQVTM and CDR2 ANQGSEA. The CDR3 is 18 amino acids. V was clipped by 7 bases and J by 0 bases, with 25 bases between them. The TCR comes from a man aged 45-65 years who received an inactivated influenza vaccine. This chain joins TRBV29-1 and TRBJ2-1; possibly TRBD1 or TRBD2 for D (5 bases each). The sequencing here drew on PBMCs from blood, taken more than 4 days after vaccination. The CDR3 sequence is CSAISTETGTNSYNEQFF. In nucleotides, the CDR3 is TGCAGCGCCATAAGTACCGAGACCGGGACCAACTCCTACAATGAGCAGTTCTTC.